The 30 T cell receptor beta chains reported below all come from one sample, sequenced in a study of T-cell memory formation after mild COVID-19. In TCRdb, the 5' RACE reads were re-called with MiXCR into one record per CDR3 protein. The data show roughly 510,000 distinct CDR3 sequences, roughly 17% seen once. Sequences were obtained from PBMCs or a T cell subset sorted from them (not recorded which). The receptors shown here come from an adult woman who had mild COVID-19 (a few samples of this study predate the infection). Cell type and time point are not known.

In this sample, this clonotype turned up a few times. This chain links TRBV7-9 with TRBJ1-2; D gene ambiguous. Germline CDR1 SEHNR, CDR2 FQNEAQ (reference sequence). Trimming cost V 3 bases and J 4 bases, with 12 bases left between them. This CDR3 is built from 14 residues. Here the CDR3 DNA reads TGTGCCAGCAGCTTCCCGCCCCCCTCCTATGGCTACACCTTC. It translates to CASSFPPPSYGYTF.

CDR3 nucleotide sequence: TGCGCCAGCAGCCAAGACCCCCCCGGCGGGCAGGGGGCGTGGGATCGTACTGAAGCTTTCTTT. Protein product: CASSQDPPGGQGAWDRTEAFF. The rearrangement uses TRBV4-3 and TRBJ1-1, with 8 bases matching TRBD1. The CDR3 has 21 residues. After removal of 0 bases from V and 5 bases from J, the junction contained 23 bases not matched to a gene. Per the germline V gene, CDR1 is LGHNA and CDR2 is YSLEER.

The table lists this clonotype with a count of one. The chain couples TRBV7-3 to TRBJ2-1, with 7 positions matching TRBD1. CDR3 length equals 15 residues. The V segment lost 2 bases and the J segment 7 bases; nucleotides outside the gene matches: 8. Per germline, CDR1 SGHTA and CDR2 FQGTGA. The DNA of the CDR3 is TGTGCCAGCAGCTTAGATTACAGGGGTTTGAATGAGCAGTTCTTC. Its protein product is CASSLDYRGLNEQFF.

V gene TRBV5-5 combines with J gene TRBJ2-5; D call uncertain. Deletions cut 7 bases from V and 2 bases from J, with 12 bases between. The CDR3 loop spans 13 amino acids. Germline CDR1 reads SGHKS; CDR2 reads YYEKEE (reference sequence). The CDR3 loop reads CASVQTPQETQYF. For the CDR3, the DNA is TGTGCCAGCGTTCAGACACCTCAAGAGACCCAGTACTTC.

The DNA for the CDR3 is TGTGCCAGCAGCTCAAGTACCGGGTCCTACACCGGGGAGCTGTTTTTT. Protein: CASSSSTGSYTGELFF. The gene calls are TRBV11-3 and TRBJ2-2; D gene uncertain. V lost 4 bases and J lost 3, with 15 bases in between. This CDR3 region has 16 residues. Germline assignment: CDR1 SGHNT and CDR2 YENEEA.

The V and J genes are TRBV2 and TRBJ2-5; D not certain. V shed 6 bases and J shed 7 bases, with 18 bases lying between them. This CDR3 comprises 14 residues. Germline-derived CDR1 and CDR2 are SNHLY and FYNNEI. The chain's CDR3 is CASRVKQQRGTQYF. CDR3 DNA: TGTGCCAGCAGAGTTAAACAGCAACGCGGGACCCAGTACTTC.

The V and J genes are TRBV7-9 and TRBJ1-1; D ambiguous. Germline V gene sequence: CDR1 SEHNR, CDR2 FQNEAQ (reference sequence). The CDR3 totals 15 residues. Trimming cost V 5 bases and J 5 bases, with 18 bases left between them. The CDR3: CASSPKVSSDTEAFF. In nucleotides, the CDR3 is TGTGCCAGCAGCCCGAAAGTATCGTCTGATACTGAAGCTTTCTTT.

The DNA for the CDR3 is TGTGCCAGCAGCGTAACGGGGCTAGCGGGAGTCGGAGCCAGGTACAATGAGCAGTTCTTC. It yields the protein CASSVTGLAGVGARYNEQFF. The chain combines TRBV9 with TRBJ2-1; 10 bases agree with TRBD2. The CDR3 consists of 20 residues. Trimming cost V 1 base and J 4 bases; bases outside gene matches: 17. The V gene's germline CDR1 is SGDLS and CDR2 YYNGEE.

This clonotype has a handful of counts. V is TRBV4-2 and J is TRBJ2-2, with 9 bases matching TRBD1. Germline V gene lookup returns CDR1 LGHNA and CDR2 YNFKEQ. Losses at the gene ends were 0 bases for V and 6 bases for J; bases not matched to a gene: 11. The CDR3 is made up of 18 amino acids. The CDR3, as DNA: TGTGCCAGCAGCCAAGATGGAGGACAGGGGAGTTCGGCCGGGGAGCTGTTTTTT. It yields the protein CASSQDGGQGSSAGELFF.

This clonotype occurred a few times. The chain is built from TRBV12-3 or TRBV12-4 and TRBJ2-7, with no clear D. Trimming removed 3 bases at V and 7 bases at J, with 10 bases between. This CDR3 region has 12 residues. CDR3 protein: CASSFTAYEQYF. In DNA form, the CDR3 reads TGTGCCAGCAGTTTTACGGCGTATGAGCAGTACTTC.

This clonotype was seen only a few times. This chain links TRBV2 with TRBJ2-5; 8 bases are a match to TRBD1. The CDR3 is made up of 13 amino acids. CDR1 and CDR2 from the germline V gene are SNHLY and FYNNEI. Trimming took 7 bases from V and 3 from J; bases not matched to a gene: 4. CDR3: CASTMDREETQYF. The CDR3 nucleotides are TGTGCCAGCACTATGGACAGGGAAGAGACCCAGTACTTC.

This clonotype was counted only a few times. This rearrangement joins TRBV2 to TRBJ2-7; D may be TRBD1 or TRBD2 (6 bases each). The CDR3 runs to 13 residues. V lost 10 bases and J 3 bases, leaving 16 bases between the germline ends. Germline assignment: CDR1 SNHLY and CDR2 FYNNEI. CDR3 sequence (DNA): TGTGCCACACAGGGAGGTGTCAACTACGAGCAGTACTTC. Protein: CATQGGVNYEQYF. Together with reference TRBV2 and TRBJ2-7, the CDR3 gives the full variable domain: EPEVTQTPSHQVTQMGQEVILRCVPISNHLYFYWYRQILGQKVEFLVSFYNNEISEKSEIFDDQFSVERPDGSNFTLKIRSTKLEDSAMYFCATQGGVNYEQYFGPGTRLTVT.

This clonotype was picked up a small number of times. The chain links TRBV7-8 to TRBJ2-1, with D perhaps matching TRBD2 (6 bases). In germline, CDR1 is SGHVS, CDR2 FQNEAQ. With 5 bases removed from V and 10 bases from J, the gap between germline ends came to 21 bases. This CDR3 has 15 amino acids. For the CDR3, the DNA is TGTGCCAGCAGCCCACTCCGACTAGTAGGCGGCGAGCAGTTCTTC. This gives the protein CASSPLRLVGGEQFF. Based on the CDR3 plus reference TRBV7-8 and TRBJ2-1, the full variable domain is GAGVSQSPRYKVAKRGQDVALRCDPISGHVSLFWYQQALGQGPEFLTYFQNEAQLDKSGLPSDRFFAERPEGSVSTLKIQRTQQEDSAVYLCASSPLRLVGGEQFFGPGTRLTVL.

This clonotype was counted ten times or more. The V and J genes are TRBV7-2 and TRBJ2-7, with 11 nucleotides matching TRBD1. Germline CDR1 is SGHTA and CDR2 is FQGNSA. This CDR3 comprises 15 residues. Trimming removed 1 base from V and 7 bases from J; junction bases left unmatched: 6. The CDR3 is CASSLGGQGAEEQYF. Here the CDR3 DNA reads TGTGCCAGCAGCTTAGGTGGACAGGGGGCGGAGGAGCAGTACTTC.

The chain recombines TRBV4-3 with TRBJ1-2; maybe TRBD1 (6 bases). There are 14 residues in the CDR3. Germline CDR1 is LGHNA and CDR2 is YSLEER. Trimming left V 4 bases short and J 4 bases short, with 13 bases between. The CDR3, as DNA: TGCGCCAGCAGCCCAAGGACAGCCAGCTATGGCTACACCTTC. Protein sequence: CASSPRTASYGYTF.

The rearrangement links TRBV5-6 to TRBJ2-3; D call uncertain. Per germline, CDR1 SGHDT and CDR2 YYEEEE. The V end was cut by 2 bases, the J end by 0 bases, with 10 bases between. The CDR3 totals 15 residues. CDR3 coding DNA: TGTGCCAGCAGCTTCATTGGGTCTAGCACAGATACGCAGTATTTT. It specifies CASSFIGSSTDTQYF.

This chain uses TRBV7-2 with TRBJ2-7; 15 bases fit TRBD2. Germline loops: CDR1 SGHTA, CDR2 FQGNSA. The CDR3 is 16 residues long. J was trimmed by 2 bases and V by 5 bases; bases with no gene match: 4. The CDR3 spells CASSRWTSGRAYEQYF. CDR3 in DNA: TGTGCCAGCAGCCGTTGGACTAGCGGGAGGGCCTACGAGCAGTACTTC.

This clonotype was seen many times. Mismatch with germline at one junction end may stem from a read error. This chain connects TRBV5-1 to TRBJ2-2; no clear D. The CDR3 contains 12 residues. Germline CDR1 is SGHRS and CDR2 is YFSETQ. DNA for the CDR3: TGCGCCAGCAGGCCGAACTCCGGGGAGCTGTTTTTT. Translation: CASRPNSGELFF.

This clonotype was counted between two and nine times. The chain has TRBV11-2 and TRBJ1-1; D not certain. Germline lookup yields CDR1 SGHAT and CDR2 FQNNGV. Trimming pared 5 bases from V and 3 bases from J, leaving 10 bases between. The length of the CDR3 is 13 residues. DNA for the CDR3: TGTGCCAGCAGCCGGGCCACCGACACTGAAGCTTTCTTT. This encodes CASSRATDTEAFF.

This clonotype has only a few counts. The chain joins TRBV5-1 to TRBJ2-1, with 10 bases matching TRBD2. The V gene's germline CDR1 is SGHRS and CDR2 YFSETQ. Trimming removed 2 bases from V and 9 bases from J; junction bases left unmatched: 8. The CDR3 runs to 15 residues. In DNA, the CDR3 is TGCGCCAGCAGCTTTGTAAGCGGGGGGGACGGTGAGCAGTTCTTC. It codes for CASSFVSGGDGEQFF.

CDR3 region: CASQGAPNEKLFF. CDR3 nucleotides: TGTGCCAGCCAGGGAGCACCCAATGAAAAACTGTTTTTT. The chain is built from TRBV19 and TRBJ1-4; maybe TRBD1 (5 bases). Germline loops: CDR1 LNHDA, CDR2 SQIVND (reference sequence). Trimming shortened V by 9 bases and J by 5 bases, and 13 bases separated the two germline ends. The CDR3 sequence is 13 residues long.

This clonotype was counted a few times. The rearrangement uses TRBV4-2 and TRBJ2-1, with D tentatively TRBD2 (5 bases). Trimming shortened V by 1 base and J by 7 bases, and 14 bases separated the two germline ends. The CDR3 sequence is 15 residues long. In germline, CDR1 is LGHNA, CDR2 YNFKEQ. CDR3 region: CASSQGRGSKNEQFF. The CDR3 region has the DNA TGTGCCAGCAGCCAAGGGAGAGGGTCAAAAAATGAGCAGTTCTTC.

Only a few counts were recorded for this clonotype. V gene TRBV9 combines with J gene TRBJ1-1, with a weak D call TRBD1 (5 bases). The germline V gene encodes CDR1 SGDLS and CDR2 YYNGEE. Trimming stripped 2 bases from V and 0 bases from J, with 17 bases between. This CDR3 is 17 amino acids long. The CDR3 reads CASSVRSGGAVNTEAFF. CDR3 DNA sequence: TGTGCCAGCAGCGTCAGATCGGGGGGTGCGGTGAACACTGAAGCTTTCTTT. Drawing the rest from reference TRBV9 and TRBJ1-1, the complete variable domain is DSGVTQTPKHLITATGQRVTLRCSPRSGDLSVYWYQQSLDQGLQFLIQYYNGEERAKGNILERFSAQQFPDLHSELNLSSLELGDSALYFCASSVRSGGAVNTEAFFGQGTRLTVV.

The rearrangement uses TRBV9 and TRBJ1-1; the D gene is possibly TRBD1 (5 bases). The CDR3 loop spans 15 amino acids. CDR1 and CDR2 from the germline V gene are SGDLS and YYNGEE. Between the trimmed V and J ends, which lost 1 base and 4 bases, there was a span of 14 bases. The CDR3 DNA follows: TGTGCCAGCAGCGTATCGCGGGGGGACGGCACTGAAGCTTTCTTT. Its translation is CASSVSRGDGTEAFF. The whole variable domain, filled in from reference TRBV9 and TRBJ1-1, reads DSGVTQTPKHLITATGQRVTLRCSPRSGDLSVYWYQQSLDQGLQFLIQYYNGEERAKGNILERFSAQQFPDLHSELNLSSLELGDSALYFCASSVSRGDGTEAFFGQGTRLTVV.

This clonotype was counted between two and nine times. CDR3 sequence reads: CASSYSSRGSSYEQYF. The CDR3 nucleotides are TGTGCCAGCAGTTACTCGTCGCGGGGGAGCTCCTACGAGCAGTACTTC. The J gene is TRBJ2-7, the V gene TRBV6-5; 7 nucleotides agree with TRBD2. Trimming removed 0 bases from V and 0 bases from J; junction bases left unmatched: 5. Germline V gene sequence: CDR1 MNHEY, CDR2 SVGAGI. The CDR3 runs 16 residues.

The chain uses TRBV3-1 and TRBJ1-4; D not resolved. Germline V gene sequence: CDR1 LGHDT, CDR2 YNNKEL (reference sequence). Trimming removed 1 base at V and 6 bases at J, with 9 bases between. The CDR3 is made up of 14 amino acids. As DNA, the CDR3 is TGTGCCAGCAGCCAAGGGAACAGCGATGAAAAACTGTTTTTT. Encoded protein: CASSQGNSDEKLFF.

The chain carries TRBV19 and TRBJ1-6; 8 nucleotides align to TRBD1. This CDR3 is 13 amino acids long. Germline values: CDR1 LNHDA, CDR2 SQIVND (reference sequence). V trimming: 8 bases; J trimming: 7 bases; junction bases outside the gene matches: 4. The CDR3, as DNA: TGTGCCAGTCAGGGGGCGCGAAATTCACCCCTCCACTTT. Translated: CASQGARNSPLHF.

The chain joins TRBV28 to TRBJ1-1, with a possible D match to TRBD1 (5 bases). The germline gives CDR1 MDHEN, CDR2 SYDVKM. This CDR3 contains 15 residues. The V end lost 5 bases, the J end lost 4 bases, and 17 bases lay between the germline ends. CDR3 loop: CASSRGISLGTEAFF. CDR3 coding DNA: TGTGCCAGCAGTCGGGGCATATCTTTGGGCACTGAAGCTTTCTTT.

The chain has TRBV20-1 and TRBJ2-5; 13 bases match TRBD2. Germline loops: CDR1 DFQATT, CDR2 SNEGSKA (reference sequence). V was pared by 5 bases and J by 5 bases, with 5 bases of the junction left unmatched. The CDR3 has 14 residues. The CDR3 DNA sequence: TGCAGTGCTCCCGGACTAGCGGGGGTGGAGACCCAGTACTTC. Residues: CSAPGLAGVETQYF.

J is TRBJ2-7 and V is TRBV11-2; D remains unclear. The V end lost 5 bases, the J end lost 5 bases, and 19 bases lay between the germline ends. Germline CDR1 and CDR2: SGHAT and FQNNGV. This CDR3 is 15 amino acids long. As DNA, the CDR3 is TGTGCCAGCAGCCCAGGAGACATTGGGATTGACGAGCAGTACTTC. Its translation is CASSPGDIGIDEQYF.